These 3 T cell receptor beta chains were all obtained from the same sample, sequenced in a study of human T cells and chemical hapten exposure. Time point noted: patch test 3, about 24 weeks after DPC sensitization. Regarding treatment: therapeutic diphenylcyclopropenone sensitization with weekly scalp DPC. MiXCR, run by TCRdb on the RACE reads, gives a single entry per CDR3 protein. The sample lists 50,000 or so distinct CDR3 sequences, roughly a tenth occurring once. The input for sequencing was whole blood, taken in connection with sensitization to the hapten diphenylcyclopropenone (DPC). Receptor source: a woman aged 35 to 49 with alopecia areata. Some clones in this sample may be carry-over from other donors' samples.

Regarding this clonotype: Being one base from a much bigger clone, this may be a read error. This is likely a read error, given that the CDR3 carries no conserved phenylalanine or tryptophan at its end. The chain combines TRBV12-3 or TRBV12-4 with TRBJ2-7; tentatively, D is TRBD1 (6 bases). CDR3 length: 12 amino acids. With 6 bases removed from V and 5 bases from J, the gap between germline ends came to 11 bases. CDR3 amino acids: CASSSGQHEQYY. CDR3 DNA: TGTGCCAGCAGCTCCGGACAGCACGAGCAGTACTAC.

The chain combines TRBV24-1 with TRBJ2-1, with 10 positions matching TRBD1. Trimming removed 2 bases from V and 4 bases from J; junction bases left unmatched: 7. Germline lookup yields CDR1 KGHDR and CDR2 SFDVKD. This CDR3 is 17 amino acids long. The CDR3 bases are TGTGCCACCAGTGATTACGGCGGGACAGGGGTTTACAATGAGCAGTTCTTC. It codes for CATSDYGGTGVYNEQFF.

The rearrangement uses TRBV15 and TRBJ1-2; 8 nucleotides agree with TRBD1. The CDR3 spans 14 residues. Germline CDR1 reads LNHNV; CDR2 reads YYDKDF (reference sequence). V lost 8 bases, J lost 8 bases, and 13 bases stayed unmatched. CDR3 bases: TGTGCCACCGGCCTCGACAGGGGCGCTGGCGGCTACACCTTC. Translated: CATGLDRGAGGYTF.